Listed below are T cell receptor beta chains from one sample, sequenced in a study of PD-L1 blockade in urothelial cancer. TCRdb's copy holds only in-frame clones and misses some; the assay was immunoSEQ multiplex PCR. The repertoire consists of tens of thousands of clones, with 81% occurring once and the leading ten covering around 6%. Specimen: PBMCs, collected around atezolizumab (anti-PD-L1) treatment. These receptors originate from a man aged 65 to 79 with urothelial cancer. Each CDR3 is given with its conserved first and last residue. Each record gives: V gene, D gene, clone size, J gene, CDR3 protein, CDR3 DNA. D genes are given only for firm matches. The size of a clone is reported for some rows only, either as once, few or many, or as a class for expanded clones.

v_gene: TRBV30; d_gene: -; abundance: -; j_gene: TRBJ1-5; CDR3aa: CAWSMDCRNQPQHF; CDR3nt: TGTGCCTGGAGTATGGACTGCCGCAATCAGCCCCAGCATTTT
v_gene: TRBV10-3; d_gene: TRBD2; abundance: -; j_gene: TRBJ2-1; CDR3aa: CATTGGAKINEQFF; CDR3nt: TGTGCCACCACGGGGGGAGCAAAAATCAATGAGCAGTTCTTC
v_gene: TRBV15; d_gene: TRBD2; abundance: -; j_gene: TRBJ2-1; CDR3aa: CATSTGLANNEQFF; CDR3nt: TGTGCCACCAGCACAGGACTAGCGAACAATGAGCAGTTCTTC
v_gene: TRBV5-1; d_gene: -; abundance: -; j_gene: TRBJ1-2; CDR3aa: CASSLAAGTNYGYTF; CDR3nt: TGCGCCAGCAGCTTGGCGGCAGGAACTAACTATGGCTACACCTTC
v_gene: TRBV5-4; d_gene: -; abundance: once; j_gene: TRBJ1-2; CDR3aa: CASSLDPGPNGYTF; CDR3nt: TGTGCCAGCAGCTTGGATCCAGGCCCGAACGGCTACACCTTC
v_gene: TRBV19; d_gene: -; abundance: -; j_gene: TRBJ2-2; CDR3aa: CAANGGNTGELFF; CDR3nt: TGTGCCGCAAACGGGGGGAACACCGGGGAGCTGTTTTTT
v_gene: TRBV5-1; d_gene: TRBD1; abundance: -; j_gene: TRBJ2-3; CDR3aa: CASSLAGQGVTDTQYF; CDR3nt: TGCGCCAGCAGCTTGGCCGGACAGGGGGTGACAGATACGCAGTATTTT
v_gene: TRBV11-2; d_gene: TRBD1; abundance: -; j_gene: TRBJ1-3; CDR3aa: CASSLRTGSGNTIYF; CDR3nt: TGTGCCAGCAGCCTTCGGACAGGGTCTGGAAACACCATATATTTT
v_gene: TRBV10-1; d_gene: TRBD1; abundance: -; j_gene: TRBJ1-1; CDR3aa: CASSRDRTEAFF; CDR3nt: TGCGCCAGCAGTCGGGACAGAACTGAAGCTTTCTTT
v_gene: TRBV30; d_gene: TRBD1; abundance: -; j_gene: TRBJ1-1; CDR3aa: CAWSSRTGKAFF; CDR3nt: TGTGCCTGGAGTTCCCGGACAGGGAAAGCTTTCTTT
v_gene: TRBV15; d_gene: TRBD1; abundance: once; j_gene: TRBJ2-7; CDR3aa: CATSRGGQGAREQYF; CDR3nt: TGTGCCACCAGCAGAGGGGGACAGGGGGCTCGCGAGCAGTACTTC